These 4 T cell receptor beta chains share one sample of origin, sequenced in a study of blood T cell repertoires in COVID-19. Sequencing used immunoSEQ multiplex PCR; TCRdb keeps in-frame clones, though not all of them. There are around 19,000 clones in the sample; approximately 87% occur only once, and approximately 10% lies in the top ten. The sequenced sample was peripheral blood. The receptor set was obtained from a human donor in a cohort sampled during active COVID-19.

The chain is built from TRBV12-3 or TRBV12-4 and TRBJ1-2; the D gene is possibly TRBD1 (6 bases). V was clipped by 6 bases and J by 5 bases, with 10 bases between them. The CDR3 covers 12 residues. The CDR3 region has the DNA TGTGCCAGCAGACAGGGTGTGTATGGCTACACCTTC. The encoded protein is CASRQGVYGYTF.

The chain has TRBV3-1 (or the pseudogene TRBV3-2) and TRBJ2-7; 7 bases fit TRBD2. This CDR3 has 19 residues. Per the germline V gene, CDR1 is LGHDT and CDR2 is YNNKEL (reference sequence). The J segment lost 9 bases and the V segment lost 0 bases, leaving 23 bases of the junction unmatched. CDR3 nucleotides: TGTGCCAGCAGCCAAGAGGCGGTGGGGGGAGGGACTGAAAAAAACGCGCAGTACTTC. Its protein is CASSQEAVGGGTEKNAQYF.

V and J are TRBV2 and TRBJ2-5, with TRBD1 matching over 8 bases. Germline V gives CDR1 SNHLY, CDR2 FYNNEI. CDR3 size: 14 residues. After removal of 5 bases from V and 0 bases from J, the junction contained 2 bases not matched to a gene. The CDR3, as DNA: TGTGCCAGCAGTAGACAGGGGTACCAAGAGACCCAGTACTTC. Translation gives CASSRQGYQETQYF.

The chain joins TRBV5-5 to TRBJ2-1; 10 bases map to TRBD2. After removal of 0 bases from V and 2 bases from J, the junction contained 8 bases not matched to a gene. CDR1 and CDR2 (germline): SGHKS, YYEKEE (reference sequence). The CDR3 is 18 residues long. This CDR3 is CASSLGALAGSAYNEQFF. Written as DNA, the CDR3 is TGTGCCAGCAGCTTGGGGGCACTAGCGGGATCGGCCTACAATGAGCAGTTCTTC.